This T cell receptor (beta chain) was captured by sequencing in a study of cytomegalovirus exposure and HLA in healthy donors. Study-wide results and limits: In a later analysis, first-cohort TCR clusters were found to tend to co-occur in the approximately 110 validation repertoires. In vitro work confirmed that three CMV-associated chains recognize CMV antigens.

CDR3 size: 15 residues. Trimming took off 5 bases at V and 1 base at J, with 15 bases between the two ends. CDR1 SGHRS and CDR2 YFSETQ come from the germline V gene. Comment on this clone: The target antigen is unknown.

Clones were read by immunoSEQ multiplex PCR, and TCRdb kept only the in-frame ones, dropping some. The table lists around 150,000 clones, roughly nine tenths of them singletons, with about a tenth in the top ten. Sequenced input: PBMCs. This chain connects TRBV5-1 to TRBJ1-2; TRBD1 is a possible D gene (6 bases). This receptor was taken from a woman aged 18-29 years in good health and CMV-seropositive. CDR3 nucleotide sequence: TGCGCCAGCAGTACTAGGCAGGGGAGTAACTATGGCTACACCTTC. Translation: CASSTRQGSNYGYTF.